This T cell receptor beta chain appears in the sequencing data of a study of blood T cell repertoires in COVID-19. Study in general: COVID-19 samples collected from the United States, Italy and Spain covered acute and convalescent phases. Sample material is recorded as cDNA or gDNA derived from T cells, B-cell-depleted T cells, or PBMCs.

The CDR3 has 15 amino acids. Germline V gene sequence: CDR1 SEHNR, CDR2 FQNEAQ (reference sequence). With V trimmed by 4 bases and J by 4 bases, 7 bases remained unmatched. The assay was immunoSEQ multiplex PCR, and TCRdb's table has in-frame clones only and misses some. The sample has around 200,000 clones; roughly 86% are singletons. The rearrangement uses TRBV7-9 and TRBJ1-1, with 9 bases matching TRBD1. The sample comprised peripheral blood. The TCR comes from a man in his forties or fifties with active or convalescent COVID-19. CDR3 in amino acids: CASSSGTGSSTEAFF. In DNA, the CDR3 is TGTGCCAGCAGCTCCGGGACAGGGTCGAGCACTGAAGCTTTCTTT.